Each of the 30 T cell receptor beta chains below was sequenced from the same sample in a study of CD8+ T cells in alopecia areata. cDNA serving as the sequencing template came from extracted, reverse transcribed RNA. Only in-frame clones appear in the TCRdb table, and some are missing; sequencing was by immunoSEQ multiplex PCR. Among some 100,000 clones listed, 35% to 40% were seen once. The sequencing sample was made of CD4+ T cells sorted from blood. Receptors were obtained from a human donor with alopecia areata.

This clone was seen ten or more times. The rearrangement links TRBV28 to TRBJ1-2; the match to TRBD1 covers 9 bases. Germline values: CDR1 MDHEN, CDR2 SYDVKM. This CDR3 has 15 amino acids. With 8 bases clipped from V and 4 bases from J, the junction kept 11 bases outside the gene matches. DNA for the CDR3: TGTGCCAGCCGTTCTTACAGGGGGCATGGCTATGGCTACACCTTC. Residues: CASRSYRGHGYGYTF.

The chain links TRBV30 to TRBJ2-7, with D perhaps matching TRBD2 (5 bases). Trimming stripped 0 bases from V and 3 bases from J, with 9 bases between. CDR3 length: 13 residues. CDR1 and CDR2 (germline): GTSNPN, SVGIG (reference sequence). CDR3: CAWSVREGYEQYF. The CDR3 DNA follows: TGTGCCTGGAGTGTACGAGAGGGCTACGAGCAGTACTTC.

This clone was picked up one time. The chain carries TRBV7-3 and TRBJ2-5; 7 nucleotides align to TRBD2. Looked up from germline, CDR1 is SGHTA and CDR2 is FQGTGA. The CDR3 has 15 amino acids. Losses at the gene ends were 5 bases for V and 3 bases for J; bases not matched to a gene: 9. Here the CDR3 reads CASSLAGTIKETQYF. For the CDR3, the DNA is TGTGCCAGCAGCCTTGCCGGGACTATAAAAGAGACCCAGTACTTC.

The CDR3 protein is CASSLVGQSGTEAFF. The CDR3 bases are TGTGCCAGCAGCTTAGTGGGGCAAAGCGGAACTGAAGCTTTCTTT. This sequence joins TRBV11-2 and TRBJ1-1, with D tentatively TRBD1 (5 bases). Trimming left V 1 base short and J 5 bases short, with 14 bases between. This CDR3 contains 15 residues. Germline V gives CDR1 SGHAT, CDR2 FQNNGV.

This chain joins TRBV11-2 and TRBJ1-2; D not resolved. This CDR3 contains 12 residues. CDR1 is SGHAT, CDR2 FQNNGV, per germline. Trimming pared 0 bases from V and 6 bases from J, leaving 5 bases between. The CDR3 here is CASSLEGNGYTF. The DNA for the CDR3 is TGTGCCAGCAGCTTAGAGGGGAATGGCTACACCTTC.

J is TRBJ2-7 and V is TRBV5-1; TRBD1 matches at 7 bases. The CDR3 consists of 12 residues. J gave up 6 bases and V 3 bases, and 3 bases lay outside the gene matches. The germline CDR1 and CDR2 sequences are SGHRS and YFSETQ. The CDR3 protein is CASSSTGSEQYF. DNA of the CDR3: TGCGCCAGCAGCTCGACAGGGAGCGAGCAGTACTTC.

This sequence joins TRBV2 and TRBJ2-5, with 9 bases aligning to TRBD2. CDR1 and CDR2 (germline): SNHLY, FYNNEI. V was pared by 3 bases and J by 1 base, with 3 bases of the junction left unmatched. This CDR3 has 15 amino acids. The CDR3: CASSEASGAQETQYF. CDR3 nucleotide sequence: TGTGCCAGCAGTGAGGCTAGCGGGGCCCAAGAGACCCAGTACTTC.

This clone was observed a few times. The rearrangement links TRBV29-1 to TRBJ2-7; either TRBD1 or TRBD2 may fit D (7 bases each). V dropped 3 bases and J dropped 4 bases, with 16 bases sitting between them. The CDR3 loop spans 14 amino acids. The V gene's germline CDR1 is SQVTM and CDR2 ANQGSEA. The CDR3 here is CSVEIRGGAYEQYF. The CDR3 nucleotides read TGCAGCGTTGAGATCAGGGGGGGAGCTTACGAGCAGTACTTC.

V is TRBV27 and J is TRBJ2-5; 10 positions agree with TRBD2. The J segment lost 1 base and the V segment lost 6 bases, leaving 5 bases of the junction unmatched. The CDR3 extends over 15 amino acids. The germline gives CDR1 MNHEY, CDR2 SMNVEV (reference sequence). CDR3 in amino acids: CASRRAGGTQETQYF. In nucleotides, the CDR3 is TGTGCCAGCAGGAGAGCGGGAGGGACCCAAGAGACCCAGTACTTC.

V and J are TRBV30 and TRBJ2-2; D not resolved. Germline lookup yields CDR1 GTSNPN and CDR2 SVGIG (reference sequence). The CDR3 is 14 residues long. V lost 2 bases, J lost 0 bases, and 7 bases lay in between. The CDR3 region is CAWSLYSNTGELFF. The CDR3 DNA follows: TGTGCCTGGAGTCTGTATTCGAACACCGGGGAGCTGTTTTTT.

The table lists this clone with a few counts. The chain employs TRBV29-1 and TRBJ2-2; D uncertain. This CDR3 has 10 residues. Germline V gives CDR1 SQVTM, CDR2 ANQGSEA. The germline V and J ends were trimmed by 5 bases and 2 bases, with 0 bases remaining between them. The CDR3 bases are TGCAGCGTTAACACCGGGGAGCTGTTTTTT. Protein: CSVNTGELFF.

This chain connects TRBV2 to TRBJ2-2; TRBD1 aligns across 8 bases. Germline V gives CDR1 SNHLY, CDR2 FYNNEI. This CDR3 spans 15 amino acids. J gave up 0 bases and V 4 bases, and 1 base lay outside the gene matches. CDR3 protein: CASSGQGTNTGELFF. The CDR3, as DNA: TGTGCCAGCAGTGGACAGGGGACGAACACCGGGGAGCTGTTTTTT. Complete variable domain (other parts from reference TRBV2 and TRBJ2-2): EPEVTQTPSHQVTQMGQEVILRCVPISNHLYFYWYRQILGQKVEFLVSFYNNEISEKSEIFDDQFSVERPDGSNFTLKIRSTKLEDSAMYFCASSGQGTNTGELFFGEGSRLTVL.

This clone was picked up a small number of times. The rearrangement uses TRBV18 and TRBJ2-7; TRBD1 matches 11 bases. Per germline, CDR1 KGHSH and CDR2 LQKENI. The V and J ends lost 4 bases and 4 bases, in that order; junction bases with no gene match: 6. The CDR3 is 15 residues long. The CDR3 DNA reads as TGTGCCAGCTCACACCCGGGACAGGGGGATTACGAGCAGTACTTC. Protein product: CASSHPGQGDYEQYF. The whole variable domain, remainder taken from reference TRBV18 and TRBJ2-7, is NAGVMQNPRHLVRRRGQEARLRCSPMKGHSHVYWYRQLPEEGLKFMVYLQKENIIDESGMPKERFSAEFPKEGPSILRIQQVVRGDSAAYFCASSHPGQGDYEQYFGPGTRLTVT.

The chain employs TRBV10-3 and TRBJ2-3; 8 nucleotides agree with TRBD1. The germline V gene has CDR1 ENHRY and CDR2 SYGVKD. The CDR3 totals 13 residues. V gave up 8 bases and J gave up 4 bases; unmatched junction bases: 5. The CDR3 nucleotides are TGTGCCATCGGTGGACAGGGATCAGATACGCAGTATTTT. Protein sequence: CAIGGQGSDTQYF.

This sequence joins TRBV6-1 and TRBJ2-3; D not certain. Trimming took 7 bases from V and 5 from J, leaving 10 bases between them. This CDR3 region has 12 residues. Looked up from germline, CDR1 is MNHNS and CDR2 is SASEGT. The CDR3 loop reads CASTERGDTQYF. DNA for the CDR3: TGTGCCAGCACGGAGCGTGGAGATACGCAGTATTTT.

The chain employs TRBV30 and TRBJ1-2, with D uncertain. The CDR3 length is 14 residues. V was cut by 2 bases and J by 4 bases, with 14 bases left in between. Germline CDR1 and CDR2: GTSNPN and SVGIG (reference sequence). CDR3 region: CAWSSEGSIYGYTF. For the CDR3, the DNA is TGTGCCTGGAGTTCGGAAGGCAGTATCTATGGCTACACCTTC.

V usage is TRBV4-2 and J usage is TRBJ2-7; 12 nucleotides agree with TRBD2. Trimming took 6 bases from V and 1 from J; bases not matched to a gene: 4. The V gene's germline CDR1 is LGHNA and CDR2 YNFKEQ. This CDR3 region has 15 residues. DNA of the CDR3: TGTGCCAGCAGGCGACTAGCGGGGGATTCCTACGAGCAGTACTTC. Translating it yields CASRRLAGDSYEQYF.

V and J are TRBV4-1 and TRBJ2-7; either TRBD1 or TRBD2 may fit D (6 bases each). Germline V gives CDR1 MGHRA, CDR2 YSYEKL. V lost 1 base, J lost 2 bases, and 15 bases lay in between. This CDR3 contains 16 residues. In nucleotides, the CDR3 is TGCGCCAGCAGCCAAGGAAGGGGGACTCCCCCCTACGAGCAGTACTTC. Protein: CASSQGRGTPPYEQYF.

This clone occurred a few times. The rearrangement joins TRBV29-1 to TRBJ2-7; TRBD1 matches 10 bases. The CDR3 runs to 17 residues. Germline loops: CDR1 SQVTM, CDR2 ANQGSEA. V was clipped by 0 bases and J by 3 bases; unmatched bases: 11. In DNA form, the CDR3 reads TGCAGCGTTGAAGAGCGACAGGGGGCGCTTTCCCGCTACGAGCAGTACTTC. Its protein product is CSVEERQGALSRYEQYF.

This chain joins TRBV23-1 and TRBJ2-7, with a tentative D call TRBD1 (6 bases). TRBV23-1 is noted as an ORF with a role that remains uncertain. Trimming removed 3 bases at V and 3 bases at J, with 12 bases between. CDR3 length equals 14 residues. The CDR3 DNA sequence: TGCGCCAGCAGTCACGGCAGGGGATACTACGAGCAGTACTTC. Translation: CASSHGRGYYEQYF.

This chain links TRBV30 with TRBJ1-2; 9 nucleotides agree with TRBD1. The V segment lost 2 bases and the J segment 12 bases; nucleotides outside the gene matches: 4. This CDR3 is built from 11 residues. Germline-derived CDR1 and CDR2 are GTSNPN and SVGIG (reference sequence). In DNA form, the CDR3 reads TGTGCCTGGAGTCCCGGGACAGGGAACACCTTC. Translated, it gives CAWSPGTGNTF.

The CDR3, as DNA: TGCAGCGTTGAAAAGGGCCCGGGGAACTACGAGCAGTACTTC. Its translation is CSVEKGPGNYEQYF. This chain uses TRBV29-1 with TRBJ2-7; a weak D match, TRBD2 (5 bases). The germline CDR1 and CDR2 sequences are SQVTM and ANQGSEA. Between the trimmed V and J ends, which lost 2 bases and 3 bases, there was a span of 14 bases. The CDR3 spans 14 residues.

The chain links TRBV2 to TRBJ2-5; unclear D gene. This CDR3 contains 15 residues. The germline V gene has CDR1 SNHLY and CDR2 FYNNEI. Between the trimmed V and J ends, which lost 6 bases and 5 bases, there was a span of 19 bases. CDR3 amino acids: CASRENSVSGETQYF. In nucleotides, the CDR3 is TGTGCCAGCAGAGAGAACTCCGTATCGGGCGAGACCCAGTACTTC.

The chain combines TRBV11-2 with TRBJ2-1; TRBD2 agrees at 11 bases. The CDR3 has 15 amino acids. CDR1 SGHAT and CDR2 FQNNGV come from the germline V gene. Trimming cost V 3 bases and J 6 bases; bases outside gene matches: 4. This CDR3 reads CASSFSGRASNEQFF. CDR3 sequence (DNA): TGTGCCAGCAGCTTTAGCGGGAGGGCCAGCAATGAGCAGTTCTTC.

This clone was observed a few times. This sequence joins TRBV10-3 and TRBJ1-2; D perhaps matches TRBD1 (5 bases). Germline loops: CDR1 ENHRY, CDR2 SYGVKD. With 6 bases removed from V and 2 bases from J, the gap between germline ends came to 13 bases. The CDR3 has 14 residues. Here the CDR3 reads CAIRPGSLNYGYTF. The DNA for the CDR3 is TGTGCCATCAGGCCAGGGTCGCTAAACTATGGCTACACCTTC.

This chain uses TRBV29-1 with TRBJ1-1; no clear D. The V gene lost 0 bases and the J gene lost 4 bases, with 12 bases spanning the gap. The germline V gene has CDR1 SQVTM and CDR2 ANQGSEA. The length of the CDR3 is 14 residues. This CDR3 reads CSVEERLITTEAFF. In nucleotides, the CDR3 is TGCAGCGTTGAAGAACGACTGATTACCACTGAAGCTTTCTTT.

The CDR3 DNA is TGTGCCAGCAGTCTGTCAATGGGGAACGAGCAGTACTTC. Translating gives CASSLSMGNEQYF. The V gene is TRBV6-6, the J gene TRBJ2-7; D call uncertain. The CDR3 is made up of 13 amino acids. V was pared by 5 bases and J by 5 bases, with 13 bases between. Germline V gene lookup returns CDR1 MNHNY and CDR2 SVGAGI (reference sequence).

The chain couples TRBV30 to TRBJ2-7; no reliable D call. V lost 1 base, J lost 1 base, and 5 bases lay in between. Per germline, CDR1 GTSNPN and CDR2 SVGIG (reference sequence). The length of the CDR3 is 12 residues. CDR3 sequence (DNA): TGTGCCTGGAGTGCCCTATCCTACGAGCAGTACTTC. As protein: CAWSALSYEQYF.

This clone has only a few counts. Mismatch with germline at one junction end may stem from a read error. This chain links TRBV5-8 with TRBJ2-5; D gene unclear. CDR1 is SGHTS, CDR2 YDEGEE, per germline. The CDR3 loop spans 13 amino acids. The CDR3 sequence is CASSLGPRESQYF. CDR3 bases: TGTGCCAGCAGTTTGGGTCCTAGAGAGAGCCAGTACTTC. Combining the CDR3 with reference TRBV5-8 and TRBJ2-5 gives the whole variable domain EAGVTQSPTHLIKTRGQQATLRCSPISGHTSVYWYQQALGLGLQFLLWYDEGEERNRGNFPPRFSGRQFPNYSSELNVNALELEDSALYLCASSLGPRESQYFGPGTRLLVL.

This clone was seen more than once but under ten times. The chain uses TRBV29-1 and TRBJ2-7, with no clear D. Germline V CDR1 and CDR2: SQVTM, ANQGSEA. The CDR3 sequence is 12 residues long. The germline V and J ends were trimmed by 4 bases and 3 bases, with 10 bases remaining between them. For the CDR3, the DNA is TGCAGCGTTGTGCAACAGAGCTACGAGCAGTACTTC. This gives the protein CSVVQQSYEQYF.